The 12 T cell receptor beta chains in this list originate from one sample, sequenced in a study of T-cell memory formation after mild COVID-19. TCRdb itself ran the 5' RACE reads through MiXCR, one entry per CDR3 protein. The profile shows 150,000 to 200,000 distinct CDR3 sequences, over 20% of them singletons. Sequencing was carried out using PBMCs or a T cell subset sorted from them (not recorded which). All receptors come from an adult woman who had mild COVID-19 (a few samples of this study predate the infection). Cell type and time point are not known.

The chain is built from TRBV24-1 and TRBJ2-7; D gene ambiguous. Germline CDR1 reads KGHDR; CDR2 reads SFDVKD. Trimming pared 3 bases from V and 4 bases from J, leaving 9 bases between. This CDR3 has 13 amino acids. As DNA, the CDR3 is TGTGCCACCAGTGATGCCGACATTTACGAGCAGTACTTC. This encodes CATSDADIYEQYF.

In this sample, this clonotype turned up a few times. CDR3: CASSPRDRGGEQFF. The DNA for the CDR3 is TGCGCCAGCAGCCCCCGGGACAGGGGCGGGGAGCAGTTCTTC. The chain is built from TRBV4-3 and TRBJ2-1; 10 nucleotides line up with TRBD1. In germline, CDR1 is LGHNA, CDR2 YSLEER. There are 14 residues in the CDR3. The trim removed 4 bases at V and 10 bases at J, leaving 7 bases unmatched.

The J gene is TRBJ2-5, the V gene TRBV7-9; 12 positions agree with TRBD2. This CDR3 contains 18 residues. The ends lost 0 bases at V and 0 bases at J; junction bases unmatched: 5. The germline CDR1 and CDR2 sequences are SEHNR and FQNEAQ (reference sequence). This chain's CDR3 is CASSLALRLAGDQETQYF. The CDR3 region has the DNA TGTGCCAGCAGCTTAGCCCTAAGACTAGCGGGGGACCAAGAGACCCAGTACTTC.

This clonotype was detected only a few times. J is TRBJ1-4 and V is TRBV5-8; D ambiguous. Trimming stripped 4 bases from V and 4 bases from J, with 14 bases between. This CDR3 is built from 15 residues. CDR1 SGHTS and CDR2 YDEGEE come from the germline V gene. The CDR3 DNA reads as TGTGCCAGCAGCACAGAATCAGAGATTAATGAAAAACTGTTTTTT. It encodes CASSTESEINEKLFF.

The chain recombines TRBV4-1 with TRBJ2-7; TRBD1 matches at 9 bases. V lost 4 bases, J lost 1 base, and 5 bases stayed unmatched. The CDR3 is made up of 15 amino acids. Germline CDR1 MGHRA, CDR2 YSYEKL. The CDR3: CASSRTGGFSYEQYF. The CDR3 nucleotides read TGCGCCAGCAGCCGAACAGGGGGCTTTTCCTACGAGCAGTACTTC.

The chain employs TRBV19 and TRBJ1-6, with a weak D call TRBD1 (6 bases). Trimming shortened V by 5 bases and J by 7 bases, and 15 bases separated the two germline ends. Germline assignment: CDR1 LNHDA and CDR2 SQIVND (reference sequence). The CDR3 is made up of 15 amino acids. The CDR3 loop reads CASSSTGTLNSPLHF. The CDR3 nucleotides are TGTGCCAGTAGTTCCACCGGGACACTGAATTCACCCCTCCACTTT.

This clonotype was recorded a few times. The chain links TRBV12-3 or TRBV12-4 to TRBJ2-2; tentative D call: TRBD1 (6 bases). The V end lost 5 bases, the J end lost 4 bases, and 11 bases lay between the germline ends. The CDR3 covers 14 residues. CDR3: CASSLTGFTGELFF. CDR3 bases: TGTGCCAGCAGTCTTACAGGGTTCACCGGGGAGCTGTTTTTT.

V usage is TRBV6-2 or TRBV6-3 and J usage is TRBJ2-2, with 11 bases identical to TRBD2. Germline CDR1 MNHEY, CDR2 SVGEGT. Germline trimming cut 2 bases from V and 4 bases from J; bases unmatched to any gene: 9. The CDR3 has 18 residues. The CDR3 DNA follows: TGTGCCAGCAGTTACGGCCTAGCGGGAGGTAATGGCACCGGGGAGCTGTTTTTT. Translating it yields CASSYGLAGGNGTGELFF.

The genes are TRBV4-1 and TRBJ2-7; TRBD2 matches at 16 bases. Germline V gene data show CDR1 as MGHRA and CDR2 as YSYEKL. With 3 bases clipped from V and 0 bases from J, the junction kept 2 bases outside the gene matches. The CDR3 length is 17 residues. The chain's CDR3 is CASSQGLAGGASYEQYF. The CDR3 nucleotides read TGCGCCAGCAGCCAGGGACTAGCGGGGGGGGCCTCCTACGAGCAGTACTTC.

A few counts support this clonotype. The V and J genes are TRBV5-1 and TRBJ2-7, with D perhaps assigned TRBD1 or TRBD2 (6 bases each). Trimming shortened V by 2 bases and J by 7 bases, and 16 bases separated the two germline ends. CDR1 SGHRS and CDR2 YFSETQ come from the germline V gene. This CDR3 contains 14 residues. The CDR3 loop is CASSFRGPLGEQYF. The CDR3 nucleotides are TGCGCCAGCAGCTTCCGGGGGCCTCTGGGGGAGCAGTACTTC.

This sequence joins TRBV7-2 and TRBJ2-2, with no clear D. V was clipped by 5 bases and J by 0 bases, with 13 bases between them. In germline, CDR1 is SGHTA, CDR2 FQGNSA. This CDR3 comprises 16 residues. The CDR3 sequence: CASSTYSFANTGELFF. DNA for the CDR3: TGTGCCAGCAGCACCTATTCCTTCGCGAACACCGGGGAGCTGTTTTTT.

This rearrangement joins TRBV7-9 to TRBJ2-5; D uncertain. This CDR3 is 14 amino acids long. CDR1 is SEHNR, CDR2 FQNEAQ, per germline (reference sequence). Trimming shortened V by 5 bases and J by 2 bases, and 12 bases separated the two germline ends. CDR3 in amino acids: CASSPPGWQETQYF. Here the CDR3 DNA reads TGTGCCAGCAGCCCCCCCGGGTGGCAAGAGACCCAGTACTTC.